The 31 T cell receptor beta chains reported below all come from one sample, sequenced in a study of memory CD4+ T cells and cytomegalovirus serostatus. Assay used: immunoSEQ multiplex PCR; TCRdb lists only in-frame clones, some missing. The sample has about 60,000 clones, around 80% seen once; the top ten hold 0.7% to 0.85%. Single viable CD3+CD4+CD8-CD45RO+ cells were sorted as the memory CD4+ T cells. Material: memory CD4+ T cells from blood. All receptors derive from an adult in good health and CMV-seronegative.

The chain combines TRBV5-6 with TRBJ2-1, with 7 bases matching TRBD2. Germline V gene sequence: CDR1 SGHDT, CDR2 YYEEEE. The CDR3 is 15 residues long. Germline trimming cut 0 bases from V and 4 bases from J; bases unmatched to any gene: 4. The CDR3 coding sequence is TGTGCCAGCAGCTTGGGACTAGCAGGATACAATGAGCAGTTCTTC. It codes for CASSLGLAGYNEQFF.

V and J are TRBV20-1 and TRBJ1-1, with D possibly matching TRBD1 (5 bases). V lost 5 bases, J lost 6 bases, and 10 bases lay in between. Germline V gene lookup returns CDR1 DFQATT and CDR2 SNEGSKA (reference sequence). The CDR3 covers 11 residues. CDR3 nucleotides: TGCAGTGCTTGGGGGGGAGCTGAAGCTTTCTTT. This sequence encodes CSAWGGAEAFF.

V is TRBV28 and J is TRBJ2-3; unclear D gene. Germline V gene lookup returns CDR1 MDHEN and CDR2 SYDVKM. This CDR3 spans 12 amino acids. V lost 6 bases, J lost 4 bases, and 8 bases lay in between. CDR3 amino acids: CASSPSADTQYF. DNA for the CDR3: TGTGCCAGCAGCCCCTCCGCAGATACGCAGTATTTT.

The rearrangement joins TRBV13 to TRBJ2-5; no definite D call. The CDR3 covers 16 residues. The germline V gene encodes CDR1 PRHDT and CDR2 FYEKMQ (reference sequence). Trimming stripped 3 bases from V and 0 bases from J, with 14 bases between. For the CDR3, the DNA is TGTGCCAGCAGCTTGTCAGGCAAAGGCGACCAAGAGACCCAGTACTTC. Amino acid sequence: CASSLSGKGDQETQYF.

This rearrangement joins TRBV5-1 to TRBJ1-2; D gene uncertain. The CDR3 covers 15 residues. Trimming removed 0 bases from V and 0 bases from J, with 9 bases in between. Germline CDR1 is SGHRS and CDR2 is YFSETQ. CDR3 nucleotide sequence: TGCGCCAGCAGCTTGGGTGACGGTACTAACTATGGCTACACCTTC. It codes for CASSLGDGTNYGYTF.

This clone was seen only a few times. CDR3 amino acids: CASSLTTGGYTDTQYF. In nucleotides, the CDR3 is TGCGCCAGCAGCTTAACGACAGGGGGCTATACAGATACGCAGTATTTT. The chain uses TRBV5-1 and TRBJ2-3; TRBD1 agrees at 10 bases. From germline, CDR1 is SGHRS and CDR2 YFSETQ. The CDR3 is made up of 16 amino acids. The V and J ends lost 2 bases and 3 bases, in that order; junction bases with no gene match: 6.

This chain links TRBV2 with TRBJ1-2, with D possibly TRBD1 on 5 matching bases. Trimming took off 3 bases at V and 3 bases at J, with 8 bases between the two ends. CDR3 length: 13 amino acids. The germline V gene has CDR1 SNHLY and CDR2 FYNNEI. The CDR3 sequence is CASSESGDYGYTF. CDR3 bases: TGTGCCAGCAGTGAGTCGGGGGACTATGGCTACACCTTC.

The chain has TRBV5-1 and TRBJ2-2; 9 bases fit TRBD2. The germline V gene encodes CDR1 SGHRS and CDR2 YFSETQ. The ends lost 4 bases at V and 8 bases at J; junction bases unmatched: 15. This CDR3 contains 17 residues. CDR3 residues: CASSPEPAGGPVGELFF. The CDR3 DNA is TGCGCCAGCAGCCCCGAGCCAGCGGGAGGCCCCGTGGGGGAGCTGTTTTTT.

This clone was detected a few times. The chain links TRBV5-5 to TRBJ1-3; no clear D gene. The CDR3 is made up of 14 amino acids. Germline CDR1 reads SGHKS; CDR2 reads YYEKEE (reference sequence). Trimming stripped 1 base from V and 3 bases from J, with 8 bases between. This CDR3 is CASSLMEGGNTIYF. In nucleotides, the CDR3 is TGTGCCAGCAGCTTGATGGAGGGTGGAAACACCATATATTTT.

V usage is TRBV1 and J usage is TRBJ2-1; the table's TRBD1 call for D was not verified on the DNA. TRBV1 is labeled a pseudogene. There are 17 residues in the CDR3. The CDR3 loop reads CTSSQTPYRVSYNEQFF. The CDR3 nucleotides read TGCACCAGCAGCCAGACGCCCTACAGGGTCTCCTACAATGAGCAGTTCTTC.

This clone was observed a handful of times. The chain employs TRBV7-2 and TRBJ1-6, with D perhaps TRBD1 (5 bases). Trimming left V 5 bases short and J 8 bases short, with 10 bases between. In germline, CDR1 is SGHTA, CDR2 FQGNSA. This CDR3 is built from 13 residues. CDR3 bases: TGTGCCAGCAGCGCGGGACTCTATTCACCCCTCCACTTT. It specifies CASSAGLYSPLHF.

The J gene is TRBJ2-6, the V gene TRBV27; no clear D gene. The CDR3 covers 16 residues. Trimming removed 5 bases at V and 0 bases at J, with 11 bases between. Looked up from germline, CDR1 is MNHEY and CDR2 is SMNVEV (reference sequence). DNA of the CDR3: TGTGCCAGCAGTCCCGAAGCCAACTCTGGGGCCAACGTCCTGACTTTC. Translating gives CASSPEANSGANVLTF.

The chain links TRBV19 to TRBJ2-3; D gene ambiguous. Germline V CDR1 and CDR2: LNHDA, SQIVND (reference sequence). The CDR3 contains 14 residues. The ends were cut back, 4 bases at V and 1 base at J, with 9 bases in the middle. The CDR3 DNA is TGTGCCAGTAGTACCCCTGGAGGCACAGATACGCAGTATTTT. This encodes CASSTPGGTDTQYF.

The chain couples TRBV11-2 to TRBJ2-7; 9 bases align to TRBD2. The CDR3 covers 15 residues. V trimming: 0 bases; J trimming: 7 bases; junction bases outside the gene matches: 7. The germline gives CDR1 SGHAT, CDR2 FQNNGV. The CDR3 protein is CASSLDGTSSREQYF. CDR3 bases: TGTGCCAGCAGCTTAGATGGGACTAGCTCGCGGGAGCAGTACTTC.

CDR3 sequence (DNA): TGTGCCAGCAGCTTAGGCCTACTGGCGGGAGCGGGCACAGATACGCAGTATTTT. Translation: CASSLGLLAGAGTDTQYF. This chain uses TRBV7-9 with TRBJ2-3; 7 positions agree with TRBD2. From germline, CDR1 is SEHNR and CDR2 FQNEAQ (reference sequence). CDR3 length: 18 amino acids. The V gene end was trimmed by 1 base and the J gene end by 1 base; junction bases not matched to a gene: 11.

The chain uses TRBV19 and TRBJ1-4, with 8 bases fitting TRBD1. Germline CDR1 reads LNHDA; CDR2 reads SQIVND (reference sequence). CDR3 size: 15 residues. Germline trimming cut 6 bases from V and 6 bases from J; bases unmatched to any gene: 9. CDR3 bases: TGTGCCAGTAGCTCCTCACAGGGGGTTTATGAAAAACTGTTTTTT. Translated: CASSSSQGVYEKLFF.

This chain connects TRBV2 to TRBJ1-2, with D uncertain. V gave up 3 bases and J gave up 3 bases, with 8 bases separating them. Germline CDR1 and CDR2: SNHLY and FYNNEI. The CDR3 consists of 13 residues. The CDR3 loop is CASSDLEDYGYTF. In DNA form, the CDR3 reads TGTGCCAGCAGTGATTTGGAGGACTATGGCTACACCTTC.

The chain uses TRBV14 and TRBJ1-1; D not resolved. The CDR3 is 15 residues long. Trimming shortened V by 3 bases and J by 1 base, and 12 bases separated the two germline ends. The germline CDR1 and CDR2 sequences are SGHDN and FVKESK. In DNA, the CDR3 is TGTGCCAGCAGCCAGAGCCCCGGGCCGAACACTGAAGCTTTCTTT. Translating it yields CASSQSPGPNTEAFF. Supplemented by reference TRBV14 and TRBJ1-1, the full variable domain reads EAGVTQFPSHSVIEKGQTVTLRCDPISGHDNLYWYRRVMGKEIKFLLHFVKESKQDESGMPNNRFLAERTGGTYSTLKVQPAELEDSGVYFCASSQSPGPNTEAFFGQGTRLTVV.

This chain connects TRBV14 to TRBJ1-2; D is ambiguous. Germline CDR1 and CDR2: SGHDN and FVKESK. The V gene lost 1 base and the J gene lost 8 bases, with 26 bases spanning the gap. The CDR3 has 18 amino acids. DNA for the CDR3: TGTGCCAGCAGCCAAGTCTCCAAAAGTCATCTCCCTGAGAAAGGCTACACCTTC. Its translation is CASSQVSKSHLPEKGYTF.

CDR3 DNA sequence: TGTGCCAGCAGTTCGTACAGGAAATCCTACGAGCAGTACTTC. Its translation is CASSSYRKSYEQYF. The rearrangement links TRBV6-4 to TRBJ2-7; perhaps TRBD1 as D (5 bases). The ends were cut back, 5 bases at V and 1 base at J, with 12 bases in the middle. Germline CDR1 is MRHNA and CDR2 is SNTAGT. The CDR3 covers 14 residues.

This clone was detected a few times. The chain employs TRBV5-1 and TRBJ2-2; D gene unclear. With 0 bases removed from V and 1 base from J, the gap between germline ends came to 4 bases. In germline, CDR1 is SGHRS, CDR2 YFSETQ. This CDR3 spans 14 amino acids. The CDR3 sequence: CASSLGQNTGELFF. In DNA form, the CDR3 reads TGCGCCAGCAGCTTGGGCCAGAACACCGGGGAGCTGTTTTTT.

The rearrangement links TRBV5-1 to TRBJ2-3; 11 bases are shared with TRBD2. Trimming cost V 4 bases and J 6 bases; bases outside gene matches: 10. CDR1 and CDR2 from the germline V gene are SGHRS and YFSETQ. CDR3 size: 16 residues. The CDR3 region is CASSATSGSGEDTQYF. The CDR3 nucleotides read TGCGCCAGCAGCGCTACTAGCGGGAGTGGGGAGGATACGCAGTATTTT.

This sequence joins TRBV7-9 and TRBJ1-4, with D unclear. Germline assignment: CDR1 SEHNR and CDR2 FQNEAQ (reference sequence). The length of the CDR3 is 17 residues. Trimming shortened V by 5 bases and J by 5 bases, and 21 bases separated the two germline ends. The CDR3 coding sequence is TGTGCCAGCAGCCCCCTGTGGGGAGCCAAGGGAAATGAAAAACTGTTTTTT. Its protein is CASSPLWGAKGNEKLFF.

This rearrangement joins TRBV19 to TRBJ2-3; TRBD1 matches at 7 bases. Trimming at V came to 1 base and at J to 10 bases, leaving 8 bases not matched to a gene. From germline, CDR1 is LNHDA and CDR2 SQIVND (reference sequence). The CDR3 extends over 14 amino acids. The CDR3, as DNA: TGTGCCAGTAGTATAGGCTCCGACAGGGTCGCGCAGTATTTT. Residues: CASSIGSDRVAQYF.

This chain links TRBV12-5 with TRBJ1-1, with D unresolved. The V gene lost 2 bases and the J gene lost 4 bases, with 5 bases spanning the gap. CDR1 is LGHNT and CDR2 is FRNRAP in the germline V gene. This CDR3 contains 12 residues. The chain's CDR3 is CASGLSSTEAFF. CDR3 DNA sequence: TGTGCTAGTGGTTTGAGCAGCACTGAAGCTTTCTTT.

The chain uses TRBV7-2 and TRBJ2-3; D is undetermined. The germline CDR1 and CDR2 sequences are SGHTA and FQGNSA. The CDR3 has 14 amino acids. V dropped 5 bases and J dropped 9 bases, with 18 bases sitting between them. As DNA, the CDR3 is TGTGCCAGCAGCAGAAACACTGACGGGTTGACGCAGTATTTT. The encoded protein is CASSRNTDGLTQYF.

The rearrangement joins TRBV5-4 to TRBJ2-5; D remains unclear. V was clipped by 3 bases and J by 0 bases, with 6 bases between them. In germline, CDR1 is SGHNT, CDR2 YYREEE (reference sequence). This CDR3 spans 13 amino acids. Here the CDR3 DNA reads TGTGCCAGCAGCTCGTTCGACCAAGAGACCCAGTACTTC. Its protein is CASSSFDQETQYF.

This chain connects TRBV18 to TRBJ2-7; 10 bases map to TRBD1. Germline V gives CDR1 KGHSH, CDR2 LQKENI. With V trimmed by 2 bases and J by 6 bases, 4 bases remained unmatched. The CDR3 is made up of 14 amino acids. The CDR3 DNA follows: TGTGCCAGCTCACCAGGGACAGGGGCGGGCGAGCAGTACTTC. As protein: CASSPGTGAGEQYF.

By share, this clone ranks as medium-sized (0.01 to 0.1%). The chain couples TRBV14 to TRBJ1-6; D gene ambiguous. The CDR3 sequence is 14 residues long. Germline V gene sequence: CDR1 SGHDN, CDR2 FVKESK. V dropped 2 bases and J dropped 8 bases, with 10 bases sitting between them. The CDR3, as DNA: TGTGCCAGCAGCCAACTAACAGACTATTCACCCCTCCACTTT. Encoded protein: CASSQLTDYSPLHF.

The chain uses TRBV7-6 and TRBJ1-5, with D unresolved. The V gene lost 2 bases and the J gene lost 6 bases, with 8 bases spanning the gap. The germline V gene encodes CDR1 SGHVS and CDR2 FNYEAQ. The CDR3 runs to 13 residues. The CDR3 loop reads CASSLSEAQPQHF. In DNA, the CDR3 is TGTGCCAGCAGCTTATCGGAGGCTCAGCCCCAGCATTTT.

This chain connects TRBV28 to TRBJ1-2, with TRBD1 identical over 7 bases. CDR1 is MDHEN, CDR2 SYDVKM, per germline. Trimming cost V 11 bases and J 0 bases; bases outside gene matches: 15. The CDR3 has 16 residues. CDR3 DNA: TGTGCCTGGGGGGCGGACAGGATCAATGCTAACTATGGCTACACCTTC. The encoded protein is CAWGADRINANYGYTF.